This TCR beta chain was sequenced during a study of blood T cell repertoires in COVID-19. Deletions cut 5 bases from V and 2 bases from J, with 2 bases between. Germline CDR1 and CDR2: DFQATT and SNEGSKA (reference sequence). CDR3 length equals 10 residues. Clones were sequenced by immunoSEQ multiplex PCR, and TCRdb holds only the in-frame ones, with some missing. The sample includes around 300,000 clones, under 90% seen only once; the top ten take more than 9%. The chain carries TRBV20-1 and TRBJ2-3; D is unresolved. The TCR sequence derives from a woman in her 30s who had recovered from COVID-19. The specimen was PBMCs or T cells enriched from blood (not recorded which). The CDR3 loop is CSALTDTQYF. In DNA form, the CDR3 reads TGCAGTGCTCTCACAGATACGCAGTATTTT.